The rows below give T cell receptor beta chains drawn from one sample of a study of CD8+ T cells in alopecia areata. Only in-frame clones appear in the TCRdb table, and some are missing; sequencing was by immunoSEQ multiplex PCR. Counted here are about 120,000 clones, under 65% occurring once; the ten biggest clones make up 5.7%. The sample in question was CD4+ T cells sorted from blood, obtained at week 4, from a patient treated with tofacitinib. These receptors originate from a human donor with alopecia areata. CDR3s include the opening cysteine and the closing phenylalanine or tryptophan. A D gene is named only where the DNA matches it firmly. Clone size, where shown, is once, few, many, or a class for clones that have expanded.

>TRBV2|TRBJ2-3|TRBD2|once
TGTGCCAGCAGCCGGACTAGCGGGATCACAGATACGCAGTATTTT
CASSRTSGITDTQYF
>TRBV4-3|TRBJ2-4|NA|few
TGCGCCAGCAGCCAAGAATGGCCCAGGGGCATTCAGTACTTC
CASSQEWPRGIQYF
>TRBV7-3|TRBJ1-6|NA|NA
TGTGCCAGCGGTACCCTTGATCGTTCACCCCTCCACTTT
CASGTLDRSPLHF
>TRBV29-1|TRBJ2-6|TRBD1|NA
TGCAGCGTTGGACAGGGGGCTCTTGGGGCCAACGTCCTGACTTTC
CSVGQGALGANVLTF
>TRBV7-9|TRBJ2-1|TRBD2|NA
TGTGCCAGCAGCCAAGAAGGGAGGGGTTTTGGTCGGAATGAGCAGTTCTTC
CASSQEGRGFGRNEQFF
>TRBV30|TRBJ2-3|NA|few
TGTGCCTGGAGTACCGACAGGACCCGCACAGATACGCAGTATTTT
CAWSTDRTRTDTQYF
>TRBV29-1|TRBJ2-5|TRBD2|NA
TGCAGCGTTGGGGACTATCGGTCGAGGGCCCAAGAGACCCAGTACTTC
CSVGDYRSRAQETQYF
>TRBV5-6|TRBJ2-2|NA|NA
TGTGCCAGCAGCTTAGGAGGGACCGGGGAGCTGTTTTTT
CASSLGGTGELFF
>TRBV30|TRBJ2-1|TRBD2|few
TGTGCCTGGAGTGTTGGGACTAGCTCCTACAATGAGCAGTTCTTC
CAWSVGTSSYNEQFF
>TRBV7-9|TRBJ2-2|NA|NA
TGTGCCAGCACCCCACTGTATAGGGAACTCACCGGGGAGCTGTTTTTT
CASTPLYRELTGELFF
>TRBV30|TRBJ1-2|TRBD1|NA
TGTGCCTGGAACCCGACAGGGGTAAACTATGGCTACACCTTC
CAWNPTGVNYGYTF
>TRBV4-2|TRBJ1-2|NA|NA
TGTGCCAGCAGCCAACGCTCCATGACGTACGGCTACACCTTC
CASSQRSMTYGYTF
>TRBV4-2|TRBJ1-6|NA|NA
TGTGCCAGCAGCCAAGACCGCGAAGGGGTGGGTTCACCCCTCCACTTT
CASSQDREGVGSPLHF
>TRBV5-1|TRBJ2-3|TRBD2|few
TGCGCCAGCAGCTTAGCGGGAGGCTACACAGATACGCAGTATTTT
CASSLAGGYTDTQYF
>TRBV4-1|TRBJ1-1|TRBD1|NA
TGCGCCAGCAGCCACGGACAGGGCTTCAGGGACACTGAAGCTTTCTTT
CASSHGQGFRDTEAFF
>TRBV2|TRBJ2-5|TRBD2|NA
TGTGCCAGCAGTGAAGCGGTACTAGCGCAATTCGAGACCCAGTACTTC
CASSEAVLAQFETQYF
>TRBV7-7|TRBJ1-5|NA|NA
TGTGCCAGCAGCTCGAGCCCTGGAGGGCCCCAGCATTTT
CASSSSPGGPQHF
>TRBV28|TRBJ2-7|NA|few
TGTGCCAGCAGACGGACAGCTCTCTACGAGCAGTACTTC
CASRRTALYEQYF
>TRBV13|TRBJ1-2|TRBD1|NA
TGTGCCAGCAGCCCGCGACAGGGGTATGGCTACACCTTC
CASSPRQGYGYTF
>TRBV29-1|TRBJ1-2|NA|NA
TGCAGCGCATTTAGTAGGGGAAACCTCAACTATGGCTACACCTTC
CSAFSRGNLNYGYTF
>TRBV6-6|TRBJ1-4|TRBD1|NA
TGTGCCAGCAGTGACAGGGGGAATGAAAAACTGTTTTTT
CASSDRGNEKLFF